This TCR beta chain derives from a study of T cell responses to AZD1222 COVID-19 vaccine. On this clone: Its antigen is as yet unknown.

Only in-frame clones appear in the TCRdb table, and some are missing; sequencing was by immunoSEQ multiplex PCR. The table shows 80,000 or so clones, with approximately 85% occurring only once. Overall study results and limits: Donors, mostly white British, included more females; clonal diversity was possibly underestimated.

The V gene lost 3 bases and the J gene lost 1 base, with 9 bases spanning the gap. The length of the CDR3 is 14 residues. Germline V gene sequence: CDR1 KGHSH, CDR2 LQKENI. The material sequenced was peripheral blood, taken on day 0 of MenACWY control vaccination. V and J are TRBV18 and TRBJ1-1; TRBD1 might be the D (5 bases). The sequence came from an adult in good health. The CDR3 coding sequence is TGTGCCAGCTCACCCGGGACGGAGAACACTGAAGCTTTCTTT. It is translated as CASSPGTENTEAFF. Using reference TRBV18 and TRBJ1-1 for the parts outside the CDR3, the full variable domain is NAGVMQNPRHLVRRRGQEARLRCSPMKGHSHVYWYRQLPEEGLKFMVYLQKENIIDESGMPKERFSAEFPKEGPSILRIQQVVRGDSAAYFCASSPGTENTEAFFGQGTRLTVV.